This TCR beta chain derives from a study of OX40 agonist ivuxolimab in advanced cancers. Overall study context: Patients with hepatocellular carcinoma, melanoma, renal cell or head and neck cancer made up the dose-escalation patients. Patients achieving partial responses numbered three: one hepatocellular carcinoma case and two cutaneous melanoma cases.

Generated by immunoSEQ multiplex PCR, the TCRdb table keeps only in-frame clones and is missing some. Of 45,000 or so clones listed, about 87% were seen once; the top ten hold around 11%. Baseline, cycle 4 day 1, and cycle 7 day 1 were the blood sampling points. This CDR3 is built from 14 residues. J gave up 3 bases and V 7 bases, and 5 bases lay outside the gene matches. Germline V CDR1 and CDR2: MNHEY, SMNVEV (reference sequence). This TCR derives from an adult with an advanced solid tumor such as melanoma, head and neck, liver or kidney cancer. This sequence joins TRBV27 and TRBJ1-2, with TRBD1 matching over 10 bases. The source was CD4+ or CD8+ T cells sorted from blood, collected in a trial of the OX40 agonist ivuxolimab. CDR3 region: CASKVTGGHYGYTF. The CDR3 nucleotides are TGTGCCAGCAAGGTGACAGGGGGCCACTATGGCTACACCTTC.